This TCR beta chain was obtained from a study of blood T cell repertoires in COVID-19. Profiling relied on immunoSEQ multiplex PCR, and the TCRdb table lists in-frame clones only, not all of them. Of some 300,000 clones in the sample, around 86% were seen once. Germline V gene data show CDR1 as SGHKS and CDR2 as YYEKEE (reference sequence). CDR3 length: 15 amino acids. V lost 1 base, J lost 8 bases, and 15 bases lay in between. The sample comprised peripheral blood. The TCR sequence derives from a man in his 70s with acute or convalescent COVID-19. The chain is built from TRBV5-5 and TRBJ1-4, with a possible D match to TRBD1 (6 bases). The CDR3 loop reads CASSLTGIQNEKLFF. In DNA form, the CDR3 reads TGTGCCAGCAGCTTGACAGGGATTCAGAACGAAAAACTGTTTTTT.